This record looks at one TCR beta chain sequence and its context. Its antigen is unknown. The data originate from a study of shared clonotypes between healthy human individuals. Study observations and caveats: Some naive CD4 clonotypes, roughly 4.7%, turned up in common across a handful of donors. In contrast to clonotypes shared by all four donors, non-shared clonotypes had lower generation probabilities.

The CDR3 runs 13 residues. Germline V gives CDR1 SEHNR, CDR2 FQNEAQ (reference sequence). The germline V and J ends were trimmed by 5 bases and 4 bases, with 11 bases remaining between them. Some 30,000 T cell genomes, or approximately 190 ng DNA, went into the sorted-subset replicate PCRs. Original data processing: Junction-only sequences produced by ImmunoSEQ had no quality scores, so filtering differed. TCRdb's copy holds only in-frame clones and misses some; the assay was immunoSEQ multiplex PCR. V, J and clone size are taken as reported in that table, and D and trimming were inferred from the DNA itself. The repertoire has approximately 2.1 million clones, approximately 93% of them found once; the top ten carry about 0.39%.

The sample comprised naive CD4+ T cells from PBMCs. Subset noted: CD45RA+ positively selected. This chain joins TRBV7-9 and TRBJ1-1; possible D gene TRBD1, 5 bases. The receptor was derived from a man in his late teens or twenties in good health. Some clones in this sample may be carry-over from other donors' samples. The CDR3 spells CASSPGRGTEAFF. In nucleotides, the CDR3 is TGTGCCAGCAGCCCAGGTAGGGGCACTGAAGCTTTCTTT.